The clone carrying this T cell receptor beta chain has just one count. The data stem from a study of blood T cell repertoires in COVID-19. Study in general: Sites in the United States, Italy and Spain provided acute and convalescent COVID-19 samples. PBMCs, B-cell-depleted T cells, or T cells provided the cDNA or gDNA that made up the material.

Per the original data handling: Nucleated cell number was recorded as an estimate derived from reference gene primer amplification. TCRdb keeps only in-frame clones here, not all; method: immunoSEQ multiplex PCR. D and trimming come from the DNA, and the V and J calls and clone size come from that table. The table records about 23,000 clones, about nine tenths of them present only once. V trimming: 1 base; J trimming: 3 bases; junction bases outside the gene matches: 3. The CDR3 is 15 residues long. Germline CDR1 SGHAT, CDR2 FQNNGV. V and J are TRBV11-2 and TRBJ1-1; TRBD1 agrees at 9 bases. This clonotype originated in a human donor in a cohort sampled during active COVID-19. The sequenced sample consisted of peripheral blood. The CDR3 region has the DNA TGTGCCAGCAGCTTAGGACAGGGGGGGGACACTGAAGCTTTCTTT. This encodes CASSLGQGGDTEAFF.